The 14 T cell receptor beta chains below were found in one sample sequenced in a study of blood T cell repertoires in COVID-19. Data came from immunoSEQ multiplex PCR; TCRdb stores just in-frame clones and leaves some out. Here the sample spans 200,000 to 250,000 clones, 70% to 90% being singletons. The sample consisted of peripheral blood. The receptors were gathered from a woman of 80 years or more with acute or convalescent COVID-19.

V is TRBV3-1 (or the pseudogene TRBV3-2) and J is TRBJ2-7; D is unresolved. This CDR3 is 16 amino acids long. Per the germline V gene, CDR1 is LGHDT and CDR2 is YNNKEL (reference sequence). Trimming pared 0 bases from V and 2 bases from J, leaving 14 bases between. For the CDR3, the DNA is TGTGCCAGCAGCCAAGATCTCTTAGAAACCGCCTACGAGCAGTACTTC. Its translation: CASSQDLLETAYEQYF.

There are a few counts of this clone. This sequence joins TRBV28 and TRBJ1-4; 7 bases are a match to TRBD1. The CDR3 extends over 14 amino acids. The trim removed 4 bases at V and 1 base at J, leaving 0 bases unmatched. Germline CDR1 reads MDHEN; CDR2 reads SYDVKM. CDR3 coding DNA: TGTGCCAGCAGTTACAGGGGAACTAATGAAAAACTGTTTTTT. The encoded protein is CASSYRGTNEKLFF.

This clone appeared a few times. The V gene is TRBV27, the J gene TRBJ2-1; no definite D call. V lost 3 bases, J lost 1 base, and 4 bases lay in between. Germline V gene data show CDR1 as MNHEY and CDR2 as SMNVEV (reference sequence). CDR3 length equals 13 residues. The DNA for the CDR3 is TGTGCCAGCAGTTTCCCTTCCTACAATGAGCAGTTCTTC. The encoded protein is CASSFPSYNEQFF.

This chain joins TRBV18 and TRBJ1-4; 10 bases fit TRBD1. V lost 5 bases to trimming and J lost 8 bases; unmatched junction nucleotides: 8. Germline V gene data show CDR1 as KGHSH and CDR2 as LQKENI. The CDR3 has 15 amino acids. CDR3 amino acids: CASSSSGTGEEKLFF. The CDR3, as DNA: TGTGCCAGCTCAAGTTCCGGGACAGGGGAGGAAAAACTGTTTTTT.

The V and J genes are TRBV30 and TRBJ2-7; TRBD1 aligns across 8 bases. V trimming: 5 bases; J trimming: 4 bases; junction bases outside the gene matches: 10. This CDR3 contains 14 residues. CDR1 and CDR2 from the germline V gene are GTSNPN and SVGIG (reference sequence). CDR3 sequence: CAWAHGGQAYEQYF. The CDR3 DNA follows: TGTGCCTGGGCCCATGGGGGACAGGCTTACGAGCAGTACTTC.

The chain couples TRBV9 to TRBJ1-1, with a possible D match to TRBD1 (5 bases). This CDR3 has 16 residues. The V and J ends lost 1 base and 4 bases respectively, with 17 bases between them. Germline CDR1 and CDR2: SGDLS and YYNGEE. Here the CDR3 reads CASSVLAGPGGTEAFF. The CDR3 DNA reads TGTGCCAGCAGCGTACTGGCAGGCCCCGGGGGCACTGAAGCTTTCTTT.

The chain carries TRBV7-8 and TRBJ2-7, with D unclear. V was trimmed by 2 bases and J by 0 bases, leaving 5 bases between them. The CDR3 contains 13 residues. CDR1 and CDR2 (germline): SGHVS, FQNEAQ. This CDR3 reads CASSLPNSYEQYF. The CDR3 bases are TGTGCCAGCAGCTTACCAAACTCCTACGAGCAGTACTTC.

This chain uses TRBV27 with TRBJ2-1, with 13 bases identical to TRBD2. Trimming took 3 bases from V and 9 from J; bases not matched to a gene: 5. CDR3 length: 15 residues. Looked up from germline, CDR1 is MNHEY and CDR2 is SMNVEV (reference sequence). The CDR3 reads CASSLRLAGGSEQFF. CDR3 DNA sequence: TGTGCCAGCAGTTTGCGACTAGCGGGGGGTAGTGAGCAGTTCTTC.

The V call is TRBV25-1, the J call TRBJ2-7; TRBD1 aligns across 9 bases. The CDR3 runs to 15 residues. Per the germline V gene, CDR1 is MGHDK and CDR2 is SYGVNS. J lost 7 bases, V lost 5 bases, and 12 bases had no gene match. The CDR3 DNA sequence: TGTGCCAGCAGTCCCTGGGCGGGACAGGGAGAAGAGCAGTACTTC. This sequence encodes CASSPWAGQGEEQYF.

In this sample, this clone turned up once. The chain uses TRBV4-3 and TRBJ2-2; tentatively, D is TRBD1 (6 bases). CDR1 LGHNA and CDR2 YSLEER come from the germline V gene. V shed 1 base and J shed 4 bases, with 10 bases lying between them. This CDR3 has 15 amino acids. CDR3 nucleotides: TGCGCCAGCAGCCAAGTAGGCAGGGGCACCGGGGAGCTGTTTTTT. This gives the protein CASSQVGRGTGELFF.

J is TRBJ1-2 and V is TRBV4-1; the D gene is possibly TRBD1 (6 bases). The CDR3 sequence is 15 residues long. Looked up from germline, CDR1 is MGHRA and CDR2 is YSYEKL. The germline V and J ends were trimmed by 3 bases and 4 bases, with 15 bases remaining between them. The CDR3 region is CASSQVLGDTYGYTF. The CDR3 coding sequence is TGCGCCAGCAGCCAGGTTCTAGGGGACACCTATGGCTACACCTTC.

This rearrangement joins TRBV19 to TRBJ2-1, with D maybe TRBD1 (6 bases). Germline assignment: CDR1 LNHDA and CDR2 SQIVND (reference sequence). This CDR3 is 15 amino acids long. Trimming removed 3 bases from V and 0 bases from J, with 9 bases in between. CDR3 nucleotide sequence: TGTGCCAGTAGTATGACAGGTAGCTCCTACAATGAGCAGTTCTTC. Amino acids: CASSMTGSSYNEQFF.

This clone was found a few times. The chain joins TRBV4-3 to TRBJ2-5; weak D call: TRBD2 (5 bases). Germline-derived CDR1 and CDR2 are LGHNA and YSLEER. V was shortened by 0 bases and J by 5 bases, with 13 bases between the two germline ends. This CDR3 contains 15 residues. The CDR3 bases are TGCGCCAGCAGCCAAGAGGCGAGCGGCCGGGAGACCCAGTACTTC. Its protein product is CASSQEASGRETQYF.

This clone was observed a handful of times. The chain recombines TRBV11-3 with TRBJ1-4; weak D call: TRBD1 (5 bases). CDR1 and CDR2 (germline): SGHNT, YENEEA. This CDR3 has 14 amino acids. With 1 base removed from V and 3 bases from J, the gap between germline ends came to 6 bases. The CDR3 DNA reads as TGTGCCAGCAGCTTAGCAGGGTCTAATGAAAAACTGTTTTTT. This encodes CASSLAGSNEKLFF.